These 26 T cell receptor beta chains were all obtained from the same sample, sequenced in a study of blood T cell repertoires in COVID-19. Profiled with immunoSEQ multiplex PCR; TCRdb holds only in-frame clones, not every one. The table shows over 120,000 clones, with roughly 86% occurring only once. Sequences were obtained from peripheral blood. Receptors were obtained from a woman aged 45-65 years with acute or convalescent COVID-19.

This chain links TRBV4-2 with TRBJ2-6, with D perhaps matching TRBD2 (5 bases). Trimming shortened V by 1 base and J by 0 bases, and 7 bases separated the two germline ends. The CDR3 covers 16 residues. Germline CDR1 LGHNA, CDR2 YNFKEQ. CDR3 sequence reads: CASSQAAGSGANVLTF. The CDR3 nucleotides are TGTGCCAGCAGCCAAGCCGCGGGCTCTGGGGCCAACGTCCTGACTTTC.

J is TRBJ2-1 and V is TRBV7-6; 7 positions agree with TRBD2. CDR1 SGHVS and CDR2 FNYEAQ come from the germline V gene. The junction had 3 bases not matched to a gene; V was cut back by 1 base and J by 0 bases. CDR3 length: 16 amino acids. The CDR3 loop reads CASSLVGGSSYNEQFF. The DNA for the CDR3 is TGTGCCAGCAGCTTAGTGGGCGGGAGCTCCTACAATGAGCAGTTCTTC.

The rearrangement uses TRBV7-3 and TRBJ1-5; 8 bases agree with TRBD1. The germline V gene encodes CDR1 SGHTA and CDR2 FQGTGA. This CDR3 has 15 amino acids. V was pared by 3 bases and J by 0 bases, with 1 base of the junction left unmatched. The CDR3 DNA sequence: TGTGCCAGCAGCTTGGACAGGGTTAGCAATCAGCCCCAGCATTTT. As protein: CASSLDRVSNQPQHF.

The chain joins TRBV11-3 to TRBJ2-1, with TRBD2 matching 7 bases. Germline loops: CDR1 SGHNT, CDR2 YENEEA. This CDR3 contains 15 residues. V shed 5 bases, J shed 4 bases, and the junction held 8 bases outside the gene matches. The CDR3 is CASSPGLLKYNEQFF. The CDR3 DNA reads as TGTGCCAGCAGCCCGGGACTACTAAAATACAATGAGCAGTTCTTC. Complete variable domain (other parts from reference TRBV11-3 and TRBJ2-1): EAGVVQSPRYKIIEKKQPVAFWCNPISGHNTLYWYLQNLGQGPELLIRYENEEAVDDSQLPKDRFSAERLKGVDSTLKIQPAELGDSAVYLCASSPGLLKYNEQFFGPGTRLTVL.

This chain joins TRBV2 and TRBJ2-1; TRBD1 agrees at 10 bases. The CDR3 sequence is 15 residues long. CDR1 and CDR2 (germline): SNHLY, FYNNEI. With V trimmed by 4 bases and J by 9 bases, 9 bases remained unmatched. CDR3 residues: CASSGGQGPSGEQFF. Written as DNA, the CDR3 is TGTGCCAGCAGTGGGGGACAGGGGCCCTCAGGTGAGCAGTTCTTC.

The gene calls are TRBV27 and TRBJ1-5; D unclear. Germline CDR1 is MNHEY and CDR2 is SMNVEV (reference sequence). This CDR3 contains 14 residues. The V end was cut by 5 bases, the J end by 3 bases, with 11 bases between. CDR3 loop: CASSLGGYNQPQHF. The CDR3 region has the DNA TGTGCCAGCAGTCTAGGAGGCTACAATCAGCCCCAGCATTTT.

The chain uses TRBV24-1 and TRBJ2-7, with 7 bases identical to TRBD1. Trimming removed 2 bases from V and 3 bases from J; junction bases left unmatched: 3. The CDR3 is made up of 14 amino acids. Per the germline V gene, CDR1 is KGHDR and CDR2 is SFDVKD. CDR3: CATSDSQGSYEQYF. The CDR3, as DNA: TGTGCCACCAGTGATTCACAGGGGAGCTACGAGCAGTACTTC.

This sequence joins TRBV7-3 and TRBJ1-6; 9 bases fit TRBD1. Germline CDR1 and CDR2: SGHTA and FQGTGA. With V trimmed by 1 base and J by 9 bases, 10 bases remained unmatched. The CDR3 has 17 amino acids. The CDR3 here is CASSLMNRGQLGSPLHF. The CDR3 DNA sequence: TGTGCCAGCAGCTTAATGAACAGGGGGCAACTCGGTTCACCCCTCCACTTT.

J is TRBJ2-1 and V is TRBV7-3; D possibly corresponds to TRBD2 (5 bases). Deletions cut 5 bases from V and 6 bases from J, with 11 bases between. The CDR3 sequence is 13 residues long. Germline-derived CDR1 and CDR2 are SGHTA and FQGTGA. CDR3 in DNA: TGTGCCAGCAGCCTGGAGGTGGTCAATGAGCAGTTCTTC. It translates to CASSLEVVNEQFF.

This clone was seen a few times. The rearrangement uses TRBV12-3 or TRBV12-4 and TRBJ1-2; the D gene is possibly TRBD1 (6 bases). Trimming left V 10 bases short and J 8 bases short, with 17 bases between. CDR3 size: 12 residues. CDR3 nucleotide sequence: TGTGCCATACAGGGTCGTATTTGGGGCTACACCTTC. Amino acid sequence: CAIQGRIWGYTF.

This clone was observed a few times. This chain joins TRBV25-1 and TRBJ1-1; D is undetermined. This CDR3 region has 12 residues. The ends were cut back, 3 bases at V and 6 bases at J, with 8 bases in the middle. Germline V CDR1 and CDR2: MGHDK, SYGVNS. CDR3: CASSDFVAEAFF. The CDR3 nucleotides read TGTGCCAGCAGTGACTTTGTTGCTGAAGCTTTCTTT.

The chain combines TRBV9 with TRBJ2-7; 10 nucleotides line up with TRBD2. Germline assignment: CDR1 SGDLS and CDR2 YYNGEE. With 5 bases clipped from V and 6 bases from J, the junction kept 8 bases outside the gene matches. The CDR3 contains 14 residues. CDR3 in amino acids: CASSTAGGPSEQYF. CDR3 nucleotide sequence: TGTGCCAGCAGTACAGCGGGAGGGCCCAGCGAGCAGTACTTC.

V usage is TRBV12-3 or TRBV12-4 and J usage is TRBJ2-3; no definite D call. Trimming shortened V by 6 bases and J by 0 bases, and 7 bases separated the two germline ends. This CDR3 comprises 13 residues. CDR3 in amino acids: CASRERSTDTQYF. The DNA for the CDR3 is TGTGCCAGCAGAGAGAGGAGCACAGATACGCAGTATTTT.

For the CDR3, the DNA is TGCAGCGTCAAGCCTACAGGGGAAGAGACCCAGTACTTC. Protein product: CSVKPTGEETQYF. This chain uses TRBV29-1 with TRBJ2-5, with TRBD1 matching over 7 bases. Germline V CDR1 and CDR2: SQVTM, ANQGSEA. This CDR3 is built from 13 residues. Unmatched junction bases numbered 7, after V lost 6 bases and J lost 3 bases.

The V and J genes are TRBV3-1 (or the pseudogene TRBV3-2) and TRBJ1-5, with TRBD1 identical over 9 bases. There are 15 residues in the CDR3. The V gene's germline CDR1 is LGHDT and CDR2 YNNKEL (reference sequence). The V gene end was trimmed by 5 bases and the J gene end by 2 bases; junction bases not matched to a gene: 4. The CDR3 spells CASSSGQGGNQPQHF. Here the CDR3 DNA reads TGTGCCAGCAGCTCGGGACAGGGCGGCAATCAGCCCCAGCATTTT.

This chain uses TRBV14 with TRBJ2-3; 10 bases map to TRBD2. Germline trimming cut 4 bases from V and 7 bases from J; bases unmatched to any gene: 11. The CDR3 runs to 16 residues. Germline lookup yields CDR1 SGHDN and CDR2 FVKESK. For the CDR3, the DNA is TGTGCCAGCAGCCCGCCCGGGACTAGCGTAGGGAATACGCAGTATTTT. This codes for CASSPPGTSVGNTQYF.

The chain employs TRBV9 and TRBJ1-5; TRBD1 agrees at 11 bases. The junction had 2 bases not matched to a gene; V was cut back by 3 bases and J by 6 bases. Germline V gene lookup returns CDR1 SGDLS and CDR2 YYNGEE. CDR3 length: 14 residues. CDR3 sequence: CASSEGTGGQPQHF. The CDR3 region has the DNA TGTGCCAGCAGCGAGGGGACAGGGGGTCAGCCCCAGCATTTT.

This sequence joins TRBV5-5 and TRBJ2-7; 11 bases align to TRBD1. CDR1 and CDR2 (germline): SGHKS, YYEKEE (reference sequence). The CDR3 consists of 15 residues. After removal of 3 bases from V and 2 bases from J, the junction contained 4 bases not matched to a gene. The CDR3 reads CASSSGQGGPYEQYF. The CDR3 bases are TGTGCCAGCAGCTCGGGACAGGGGGGACCCTACGAGCAGTACTTC.

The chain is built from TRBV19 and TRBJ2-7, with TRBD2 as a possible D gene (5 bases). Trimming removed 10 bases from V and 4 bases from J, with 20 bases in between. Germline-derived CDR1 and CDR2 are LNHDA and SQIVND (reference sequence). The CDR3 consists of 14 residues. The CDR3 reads CATLSASGEYEQYF. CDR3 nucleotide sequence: TGTGCCACCCTATCGGCCAGCGGAGAGTACGAGCAGTACTTC.

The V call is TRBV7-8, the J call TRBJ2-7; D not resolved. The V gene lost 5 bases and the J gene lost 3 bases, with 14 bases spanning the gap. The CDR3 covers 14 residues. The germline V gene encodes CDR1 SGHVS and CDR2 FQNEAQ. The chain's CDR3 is CASSPRQLLYEQYF. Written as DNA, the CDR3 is TGTGCCAGCAGCCCCAGGCAGCTACTCTACGAGCAGTACTTC.

The chain's CDR3 is CSASTSGFNYNEQFF. The CDR3 coding sequence is TGCAGTGCTAGTACTAGCGGGTTTAACTACAATGAGCAGTTCTTC. The chain couples TRBV20-1 to TRBJ2-1, with TRBD2 identical over 9 bases. Germline V CDR1 and CDR2: DFQATT, SNEGSKA (reference sequence). The CDR3 totals 15 residues. The trim removed 3 bases at V and 3 bases at J, leaving 6 bases unmatched.

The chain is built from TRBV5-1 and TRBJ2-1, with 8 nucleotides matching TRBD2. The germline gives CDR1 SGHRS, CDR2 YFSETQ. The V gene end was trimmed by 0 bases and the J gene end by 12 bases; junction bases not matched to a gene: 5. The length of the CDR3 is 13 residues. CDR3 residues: CASSLAGGRPQFF. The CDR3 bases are TGCGCCAGCAGCTTGGCGGGGGGGCGCCCGCAGTTCTTC.

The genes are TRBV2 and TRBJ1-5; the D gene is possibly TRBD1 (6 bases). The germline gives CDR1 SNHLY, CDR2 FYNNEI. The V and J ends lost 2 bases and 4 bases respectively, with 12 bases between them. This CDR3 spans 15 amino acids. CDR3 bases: TGTGCCAGCAGTGAAAGGCAGGGGTCTAATCAGCCCCAGCATTTT. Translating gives CASSERQGSNQPQHF.

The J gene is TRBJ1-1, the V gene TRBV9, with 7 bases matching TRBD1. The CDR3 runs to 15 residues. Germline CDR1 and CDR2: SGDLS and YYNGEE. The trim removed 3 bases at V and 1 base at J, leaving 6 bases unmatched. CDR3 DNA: TGTGCCAGCAGCGCACGGGACAGAAGGAACACTGAAGCTTTCTTT. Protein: CASSARDRRNTEAFF.

The chain's CDR3 is CASSQGSGEQFF. In nucleotides, the CDR3 is TGCGCCAGCAGCCAAGGAAGCGGTGAGCAGTTCTTC. This chain links TRBV4-1 with TRBJ2-1, with D perhaps TRBD2 (5 bases). Trimming took off 1 base at V and 9 bases at J, with 7 bases between the two ends. Germline CDR1 reads MGHRA; CDR2 reads YSYEKL. CDR3 length equals 12 residues.

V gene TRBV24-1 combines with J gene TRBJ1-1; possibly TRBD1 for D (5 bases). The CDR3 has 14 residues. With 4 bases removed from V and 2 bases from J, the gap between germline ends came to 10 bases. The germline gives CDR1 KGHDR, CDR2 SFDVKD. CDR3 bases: TGTGCCACCAGTGAAAACAGGAGAAACACTGAAGCTTTCTTT. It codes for CATSENRRNTEAFF.